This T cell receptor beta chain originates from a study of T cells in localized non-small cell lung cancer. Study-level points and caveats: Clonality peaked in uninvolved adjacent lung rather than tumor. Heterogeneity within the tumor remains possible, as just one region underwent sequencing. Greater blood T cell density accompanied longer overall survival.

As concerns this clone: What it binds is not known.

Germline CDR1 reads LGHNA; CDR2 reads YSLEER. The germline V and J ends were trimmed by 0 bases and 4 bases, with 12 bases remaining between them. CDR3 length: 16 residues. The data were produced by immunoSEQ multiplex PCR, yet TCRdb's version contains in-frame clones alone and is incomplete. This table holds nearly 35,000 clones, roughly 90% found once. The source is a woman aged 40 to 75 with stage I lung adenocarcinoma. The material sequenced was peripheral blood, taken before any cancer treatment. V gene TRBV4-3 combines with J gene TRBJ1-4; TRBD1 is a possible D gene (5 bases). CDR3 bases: TGCGCCAGCAGCCAAGAAATGGGGGGATTTAATGAAAAACTGTTTTTT. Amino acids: CASSQEMGGFNEKLFF.